The 23 T cell receptor beta chains reported below all come from one sample, sequenced in a study of OX40 agonist ivuxolimab in advanced cancers. Library construction relied on the immunoSEQ multiplex PCR assay. TCRdb holds this immuneACCESS table with in-frame rearrangements only. Some clones are missing; in checked studies, unresolved V genes explain under half, and the rest has no known cause. The sample table lists roughly 66,000 clones, roughly 80% of them with a count of one. The ten most abundant clones make up approximately 1.2% of the sample. This specimen was CD4+ or CD8+ T cells sorted from blood, taken in a trial of the OX40 agonist ivuxolimab. The receptors here all came from an adult with an advanced solid tumor such as melanoma, head and neck, liver or kidney cancer.

This CDR3 reads CASSPKGALLNTEAFF. The CDR3, as DNA: TGTGCCAGCAGCCCGAAGGGGGCCCTACTGAACACTGAAGCTTTCTTT. The chain joins TRBV7-9 to TRBJ1-1; 7 bases match TRBD1. Unmatched junction bases numbered 9, after V lost 5 bases and J lost 0 bases. Germline lookup yields CDR1 SEHNR and CDR2 FQNEAQ (reference sequence). The CDR3 length is 16 residues. Variable domain in full (rest from reference TRBV7-9 and TRBJ1-1): DTGVSQNPRHKITKRGQNVTFRCDPISEHNRLYWYRQTLGQGPEFLTYFQNEAQLEKSRLLSDRFSAERPKGSFSTLEIQRTEQGDSAMYLCASSPKGALLNTEAFFGQGTRLTVV.

The CDR3 spells CASSLILTSGQGGVNYGYTF. CDR3 DNA: TGCGCCAGCAGCTTGATCCTCACCTCGGGACAGGGGGGAGTGAACTATGGCTACACCTTC. The gene calls are TRBV5-1 and TRBJ1-2; TRBD1 aligns across 11 bases. This CDR3 region has 20 residues. After removal of 1 base from V and 2 bases from J, the junction contained 16 bases not matched to a gene. The germline gives CDR1 SGHRS, CDR2 YFSETQ.

The chain couples TRBV7-9 to TRBJ1-6, with D tentatively TRBD1 (6 bases). This CDR3 has 14 residues. Germline V gene lookup returns CDR1 SEHNR and CDR2 FQNEAQ (reference sequence). V was trimmed by 9 bases and J by 2 bases, leaving 11 bases between them. The CDR3 sequence: CASRGETYNSPLHF. CDR3 nucleotide sequence: TGTGCCAGTAGGGGGGAAACCTATAATTCACCCCTCCACTTT.

The chain links TRBV5-6 to TRBJ2-3, with a tentative D call TRBD1 (5 bases). CDR1 SGHDT and CDR2 YYEEEE come from the germline V gene. V was trimmed by 7 bases and J by 13 bases, leaving 16 bases between them. This CDR3 is 11 amino acids long. The CDR3 region has the DNA TGTGCCAGCGGACAAGGCTCACGGGAGTATTTT. Translated, it gives CASGQGSREYF. The full variable domain, in which reference TRBV5-6 and TRBJ2-3 provide the parts outside the CDR3, is DAGVTQSPTHLIKTRGQQVTLRCSPKSGHDTVSWYQQALGQGPQFIFQYYEEEERQRGNFPDRFSGHQFPNYSSELNVNALLLGDSALYLCASGQGSREYFGPGTRLTVL.

V is TRBV6-1 and J is TRBJ1-2; D is possibly TRBD1 (5 bases). Trimming took off 5 bases at V and 6 bases at J, with 13 bases between the two ends. CDR3 size: 13 residues. Per germline, CDR1 MNHNS and CDR2 SASEGT. CDR3 loop: CASSFRSDNGYTF. The CDR3, as DNA: TGTGCCAGCAGTTTTCGATCGGACAATGGCTACACCTTC.

The chain is built from TRBV18 and TRBJ2-5, with a possible D match to TRBD1 (6 bases). V was trimmed by 2 bases and J by 5 bases, leaving 9 bases between them. Germline V lookup: CDR1 KGHSH, CDR2 LQKENI. The CDR3 has 13 residues. DNA for the CDR3: TGTGCCAGCTCACCAGGGGGCCGGGAGACCCAGTACTTC. Protein: CASSPGGRETQYF.

The V call is TRBV19, the J call TRBJ2-1; D assignment may be TRBD1 or TRBD2 (5 bases each). The CDR3 length is 15 residues. Trimming cost V 3 bases and J 5 bases, with 14 bases left between them. CDR1 and CDR2 (germline): LNHDA, SQIVND (reference sequence). The CDR3 DNA sequence: TGTGCCAGTAGTATTGGGACCAGGGATCACAATGAGCAGTTCTTC. Translated: CASSIGTRDHNEQFF.

The chain carries TRBV6-6 and TRBJ1-2; 7 nucleotides line up with TRBD1. The CDR3 sequence is 13 residues long. Losses at the gene ends were 6 bases for V and 4 bases for J; bases not matched to a gene: 5. The germline gives CDR1 MNHNY, CDR2 SVGAGI (reference sequence). The CDR3 region is CASRKQGRYGYTF. CDR3 DNA: TGTGCCAGCAGAAAACAGGGGCGCTATGGCTACACCTTC.

As concerns this clone: The junction differs from germline at one of its ends, possibly a read error. This rearrangement joins TRBV7-7 to TRBJ2-1; TRBD2 is a possible D gene (6 bases). This CDR3 has 15 amino acids. CDR1 and CDR2 (germline): SSHAT, FNYEAQ (reference sequence). The CDR3 DNA reads TGTGCTAGCAGCTCTGGGCGGGGTGGATACAATGAGCAGTTCTTC. Translation gives CASSSGRGGYNEQFF.

The chain has TRBV7-2 and TRBJ1-1; 7 bases are shared with TRBD1. V lost 4 bases, J lost 6 bases, and 8 bases stayed unmatched. Germline CDR1 and CDR2: SGHTA and FQGNSA. The CDR3 consists of 14 residues. This CDR3 reads CASSSRGRGAEAFF. The CDR3 DNA sequence: TGTGCCAGCAGCTCGAGGGGGCGCGGCGCTGAAGCTTTCTTT.

The chain couples TRBV2 to TRBJ1-6, with a possible D match to TRBD1 (5 bases). Trimming cost V 6 bases and J 4 bases, with 13 bases left between them. This CDR3 spans 15 amino acids. The V gene's germline CDR1 is SNHLY and CDR2 FYNNEI. The CDR3, as DNA: TGTGCCAGCAGCCGCGAGAGGGGTTATAATTCACCCCTCCACTTT. Protein product: CASSRERGYNSPLHF.

V is TRBV30 and J is TRBJ1-1, with a weak D call TRBD1 (6 bases). The CDR3 totals 18 residues. CDR1 and CDR2 (germline): GTSNPN, SVGIG (reference sequence). V lost 0 bases and J 0 bases, leaving 20 bases between the germline ends. The CDR3 region is CAWSVKGGRTAMNTEAFF. The DNA of the CDR3 is TGTGCCTGGAGTGTAAAAGGGGGAAGGACAGCTATGAACACTGAAGCTTTCTTT.

J is TRBJ2-3 and V is TRBV5-6; D is unclear. CDR1 is SGHDT, CDR2 YYEEEE, per germline. V lost 0 bases and J lost 1, with 6 bases in between. This CDR3 is built from 14 residues. CDR3 bases: TGTGCCAGCAGCTTGGGGCAGCGCACAGATACGCAGTATTTT. Its translation: CASSLGQRTDTQYF.

This clone appeared a few times. This rearrangement joins TRBV18 to TRBJ1-2; D unclear. Germline CDR1 reads KGHSH; CDR2 reads LQKENI. V lost 3 bases and J 6 bases, leaving 17 bases between the germline ends. The CDR3 is 15 amino acids. This CDR3 reads CASSPAAGNGDGYTF. The CDR3 nucleotides are TGTGCCAGCTCACCTGCCGCAGGAAATGGGGATGGCTACACCTTC. The whole variable domain, filled in from reference TRBV18 and TRBJ1-2, reads NAGVMQNPRHLVRRRGQEARLRCSPMKGHSHVYWYRQLPEEGLKFMVYLQKENIIDESGMPKERFSAEFPKEGPSILRIQQVVRGDSAAYFCASSPAAGNGDGYTFGSGTRLTVV.

The chain is built from TRBV11-2 and TRBJ1-6; a possible D gene is TRBD1 (5 bases). Germline assignment: CDR1 SGHAT and CDR2 FQNNGV. The ends were cut back, 4 bases at V and 3 bases at J, with 13 bases in the middle. The CDR3 is 16 residues long. For the CDR3, the DNA is TGTGCCAGCAGCTCGCAGGGTAGTATCTATAATTCACCCCTCCACTTT. Translated, it gives CASSSQGSIYNSPLHF.

The chain couples TRBV7-9 to TRBJ2-7; 9 positions match TRBD1. V shed 3 bases, J shed 7 bases, and the junction held 4 bases outside the gene matches. The germline V gene encodes CDR1 SEHNR and CDR2 FQNEAQ (reference sequence). CDR3 length equals 13 residues. The CDR3 loop is CASSFGTGREQYF. The DNA for the CDR3 is TGTGCCAGCAGCTTCGGGACAGGGAGGGAGCAGTACTTC.

V gene TRBV9 combines with J gene TRBJ2-3, with D unresolved. Trimming left V 0 bases short and J 3 bases short, with 2 bases between. Germline V gene sequence: CDR1 SGDLS, CDR2 YYNGEE. This CDR3 contains 12 residues. The CDR3 spells CASSVGTDTQYF. The CDR3 DNA reads TGTGCCAGCAGCGTAGGGACAGATACGCAGTATTTT.

The gene calls are TRBV6-1 and TRBJ2-6; a weak D match, TRBD2 (5 bases). CDR1 and CDR2 from the germline V gene are MNHNS and SASEGT. V lost 1 base to trimming and J lost 4 bases, with 11 bases between them. This CDR3 is 16 amino acids long. Here the CDR3 DNA reads TGTGCCAGCAGTGAAGTAGCGACCTCCGGGGCCAACGTCCTGACTTTC. It specifies CASSEVATSGANVLTF.

This chain connects TRBV7-2 to TRBJ1-3; TRBD1 agrees at 7 bases. The CDR3 extends over 16 amino acids. Looked up from germline, CDR1 is SGHTA and CDR2 is FQGNSA. V shed 1 base and J 0 bases; nucleotides not matched to a gene: 3. CDR3 protein: CASSLDRGFSGNTIYF. CDR3 nucleotide sequence: TGTGCCAGCAGCTTAGACAGGGGATTCTCTGGAAACACCATATATTTT.

The J gene is TRBJ2-1, the V gene TRBV6-1; D is unresolved. The CDR3 is 13 residues long. Trimming pared 2 bases from V and 3 bases from J, leaving 5 bases between. CDR1 is MNHNS, CDR2 SASEGT, per germline. Written as DNA, the CDR3 is TGTGCCAGCAGTGAACTAGTCTACAATGAGCAGTTCTTC. This translates into CASSELVYNEQFF.

DNA for the CDR3: TGTGCCATCAGTCCGGGACTGCCATACGAGCAGTACTTC. It is translated as CAISPGLPYEQYF. The gene calls are TRBV10-3 and TRBJ2-7, with D perhaps matching TRBD2 (6 bases). The CDR3 is 13 amino acids. CDR1 ENHRY and CDR2 SYGVKD come from the germline V gene. V lost 5 bases and J lost 4, with 12 bases in between.

This clone has only one observation. The chain joins TRBV28 to TRBJ1-2; D remains ambiguous. The V and J ends lost 3 bases and 2 bases respectively, with 7 bases between them. The CDR3 totals 13 residues. Germline V gene lookup returns CDR1 MDHEN and CDR2 SYDVKM. The CDR3 spells CASSFTENYGYTF. The CDR3 DNA reads as TGTGCCAGCAGTTTTACAGAAAACTATGGCTACACCTTC.

The rearrangement links TRBV6-6 to TRBJ1-5; D might be TRBD1 (5 bases). Germline V gene sequence: CDR1 MNHNY, CDR2 SVGAGI (reference sequence). V dropped 0 bases and J dropped 2 bases, with 11 bases sitting between them. The length of the CDR3 is 16 residues. The CDR3 here is CASSYSKGAGNQPQHF. Written as DNA, the CDR3 is TGTGCCAGCAGTTACTCGAAAGGGGCCGGCAATCAGCCCCAGCATTTT.